This is a list of T cell receptor beta chains from one sample in a study of CD8+ T cells in alopecia areata. TCRdb's copy holds only in-frame clones and misses some; the assay was immunoSEQ multiplex PCR. This table holds 130,000 or so clones, roughly 86% found once. Source: CD8+ T cells sorted from blood, taken at week 4, from a patient treated with tofacitinib. Receptor source: a human donor with alopecia areata. Both conserved end residues are part of each CDR3. A D gene is named only where the DNA matches it firmly. The size field is filled for only some rows; it gives once, few, many or a size class.

j_call clone_size v_call d_call cdr3_aa cdr3_nt
TRBJ2-7 . TRBV5-1 TRBD1 CASPDRGYF TGCGCCAGCCCCGACAGGGGGTACTTC
TRBJ2-7 . TRBV6-1 TRBD2 CASSGGLAGGIYEQYF TGTGCCAGCAGTGGCGGACTAGCGGGAGGGATATACGAGCAGTACTTC
TRBJ2-1 . TRBV19 . CASSIGNNEQFF TGTGCCAGTAGTATAGGTAACAATGAGCAGTTCTTC
TRBJ2-2 . TRBV5-1 . CASSPARDTGELFF TGCGCCAGCAGCCCCGCTCGGGACACCGGGGAGCTGTTTTTT
TRBJ1-4 . TRBV27 TRBD1 CASSSTGGLEKLFF TGTGCCAGCAGCTCCACAGGGGGGCTTGAAAAACTGTTTTTT
TRBJ1-1 . TRBV7-9 . CASSPRRWTGDTEAFF TGTGCCAGCAGCCCGCGGAGATGGACGGGAGACACTGAAGCTTTCTTT
TRBJ2-3 few TRBV29-1 . CSVERPPSTDTQYF TGCAGCGTTGAAAGGCCACCGAGCACAGATACGCAGTATTTT
TRBJ2-3 . TRBV15 . CATSMGTAGDGTDTQYF TGTGCCACCAGCATGGGAACGGCAGGGGATGGCACAGATACGCAGTATTTT
TRBJ2-2 . TRBV2 . CASSEGTDGTGELFF TGTGCCAGCAGTGAAGGAACGGATGGCACCGGGGAGCTGTTTTTT
TRBJ1-2 once TRBV7-9 . CASSLSYSSSNYGYTF TGTGCCAGCAGCTTAAGCTACAGTTCCTCCAACTATGGCTACACCTTC
TRBJ2-5 . TRBV6-5 TRBD2 CASSYSSREGETQYF TGTGCCAGCAGTTACTCTTCCAGGGAGGGCGAGACCCAGTACTTC
TRBJ2-7 once TRBV5-6 . CASSSTSYEQYF TGTGCCAGCAGCTCCACCTCCTACGAGCAGTACTTC
TRBJ2-1 few TRBV21-1 . CAPREGSTYNEQFF TGTGCCCCACGGGAGGGCTCGACCTACAATGAGCAGTTCTTC
TRBJ2-4 . TRBV5-1 . CASSQGAKNIQYF TGCGCCAGCAGCCAAGGGGCCAAAAACATTCAGTACTTC
TRBJ2-1 . TRBV7-9 TRBD2 CASKTSESYNEQFF TGTGCCAGCAAGACTAGCGAGTCTTACAATGAGCAGTTCTTC
TRBJ1-2 . TRBV5-6 . CASSLAGGVSYGYTF TGTGCCAGCAGCTTGGCGGGAGGGGTAAGCTATGGCTACACCTTC
TRBJ2-7 . TRBV29-1 TRBD2 CSVLGLGSSYEQYF TGCAGCGTTTTAGGACTAGGGAGCTCCTACGAGCAGTACTTC
TRBJ2-3 . TRBV9 TRBD2 CASSAPPSILAGGPGTQYF TGTGCCAGCAGCGCCCCACCCTCCATACTAGCGGGGGGGCCGGGTACGCAGTATTTT
TRBJ2-7 . TRBV25-1 TRBD1 CAAGTAYYEQYF TGTGCCGCCGGGACAGCCTACTACGAGCAGTACTTC
TRBJ2-7 few TRBV13 TRBD1 CASSQHRGEQYF TGTGCCAGCAGCCAACACAGGGGCGAGCAGTACTTC
TRBJ2-7 . TRBV19 . CASSMTKESYEQYF TGTGCCAGTAGTATGACTAAAGAAAGCTACGAGCAGTACTTC
TRBJ2-1 . TRBV7-7 TRBD2 CASSRGTSGHNEQFF TGTGCTAGCAGCCGAGGGACTAGCGGACACAATGAGCAGTTCTTC
TRBJ2-7 . TRBV30 TRBD1 CAWSAGTGGYEQYF TGTGCCTGGAGTGCGGGGACAGGGGGCTACGAGCAGTACTTC
TRBJ2-7 . TRBV7-8 . CASSLDVSYEQYF TGTGCCAGCAGCTTGGATGTGTCCTACGAGCAGTACTTC
TRBJ1-1 . TRBV29-1 . CSVEDPGEGRTEAFF TGCAGCGTTGAAGATCCGGGGGAGGGGCGCACTGAAGCTTTCTTT
TRBJ1-1 . TRBV10-1 TRBD1 CASSFDRDTEAFF TGCGCCAGCAGTTTTGACAGGGACACTGAAGCTTTCTTT
TRBJ2-7 once TRBV11-2 . CASSIGAGNYEQYF TGTGCCAGCAGCATAGGGGCAGGGAACTACGAGCAGTACTTC
TRBJ2-7 . TRBV20-1 . CSARAQYEQYF TGCAGTGCACGGGCCCAGTACGAGCAGTACTTC
TRBJ2-1 . TRBV19 TRBD2 CASSIEQEREGYNEQFF TGTGCCAGTAGTATAGAACAGGAGCGGGAAGGGTACAATGAGCAGTTCTTC
TRBJ2-5 . TRBV11-2 TRBD2 CASSLDVWREASGSLETQYF TGTGCCAGCAGCTTAGACGTCTGGAGGGAGGCTAGCGGGAGTCTCGAGACCCAGTACTTC
TRBJ2-3 . TRBV18 . CASSREGENTDTQYF TGTGCCAGCTCACGAGAGGGGGAGAACACAGATACGCAGTATTTT
TRBJ2-7 . TRBV19 . CASSDGQSSYEQYF TGTGCCAGTAGTGACGGACAGAGCTCCTACGAGCAGTACTTC
TRBJ2-5 . TRBV7-8 . CASHVGGETQYF TGTGCCAGTCATGTGGGTGGAGAGACCCAGTACTTC
TRBJ2-7 . TRBV7-2 TRBD2 CASSALAGTYEQYF TGTGCCAGCAGCGCCCTAGCGGGGACCTACGAGCAGTACTTC
TRBJ2-7 . TRBV27 TRBD1 CASRLTGVGYEQYF TGTGCCAGCAGGCTTACAGGGGTCGGCTACGAGCAGTACTTC
TRBJ2-1 . TRBV29-1 . CSGGPLGSSYNEQFF TGCAGCGGTGGGCCCCTAGGGAGCTCCTACAATGAGCAGTTCTTC
TRBJ2-1 . TRBV13 . CASSLERNYNEQFF TGTGCCAGCAGCTTAGAGCGCAACTACAATGAGCAGTTCTTC
TRBJ2-7 . TRBV7-9 . CASSPLGQMFEQYF TGTGCCAGCAGCCCCCTGGGGCAGATGTTCGAGCAGTACTTC
TRBJ1-2 . TRBV27 TRBD1 CASSPTGGSYGYTF TGTGCCAGCAGTCCGACAGGGGGCAGCTATGGCTACACCTTC
TRBJ2-7 . TRBV29-1 . CSVEDHRTSSYEQYF TGCAGCGTTGAAGATCACAGGACAAGCTCCTACGAGCAGTACTTC
TRBJ2-3 . TRBV9 TRBD2 CASSVGLADTQYF TGTGCCAGCAGCGTGGGACTAGCGGATACGCAGTATTTT
TRBJ2-6 few TRBV29-1 . CSVESGVGANVLTF TGCAGCGTTGAATCAGGTGTTGGGGCCAACGTCCTGACTTTC
TRBJ1-4 . TRBV7-3 . CASSLGYSPTTNEKLFF TGTGCCAGCAGCCTCGGTTACTCTCCCACAACTAATGAAAAACTGTTTTTT
TRBJ2-7 few TRBV29-1 . CSALEGAGINYEQYF TGCAGCGCCTTAGAAGGTGCAGGGATAAACTACGAGCAGTACTTC
TRBJ2-2 . TRBV30 . CAWSVGSPGELFF TGTGCCTGGAGTGTAGGGTCGCCCGGGGAGCTGTTTTTT
TRBJ1-5 once TRBV5-6 . CASSLDGFQPQHF TGTGCCAGCAGCTTGGACGGTTTTCAGCCCCAGCATTTT
TRBJ2-7 . TRBV30 . CAWRSGSGEQYF TGTGCCTGGAGGTCCGGCAGCGGAGAGCAGTACTTC
TRBJ2-2 . TRBV4-1 TRBD2 CASRLAAANTGELFF TGCGCCAGCAGGCTAGCGGCCGCGAACACCGGGGAGCTGTTTTTT
TRBJ1-1 . TRBV29-1 . CSVQGGTEAFF TGCAGCGTCCAAGGGGGGACTGAAGCTTTCTTT